This TCR beta chain was captured by sequencing in a study of T cell changes during pregnancy in multiple sclerosis. As for this clone: Germline is not matched at one junction end, which may reflect a read error.

Data came from immunoSEQ multiplex PCR; TCRdb stores just in-frame clones and leaves some out. Among about 75,000 clones listed, 85% to 95% were seen once. The source was CD4+ T cells from peripheral blood mononuclear cells, collected after pregnancy. The clonotype was recovered from a female donor with multiple sclerosis, enrolled in a pregnancy study.

Here the CDR3 reads CASTPGGELFF. The CDR3 DNA follows: TGTGCTAGCACCCCGGGCGGGGAGCTGTTTTTT. The chain combines TRBV7-7 with TRBJ2-2, with D unclear. The CDR3 is 11 amino acids. Per the germline V gene, CDR1 is SSHAT and CDR2 is FNYEAQ (reference sequence).